This TCR beta chain emerged from a study of PD-1 and CTLA-4 blockade in melanoma. V gave up 1 base and J gave up 6 bases, with 12 bases separating them. This CDR3 comprises 15 residues. CDR1 is LNHDA, CDR2 SQIVND, per germline (reference sequence). Data came from immunoSEQ multiplex PCR; TCRdb stores just in-frame clones and leaves some out. Counted here are 20,000 or so clones, approximately 88% occurring once; the ten biggest clones make up 7.8%. This material consisted of CD8+ T cells from peripheral blood, taken before anti-PD-1 treatment. V gene TRBV19 combines with J gene TRBJ2-2, with D hard to call. The clonotype was recovered from a human donor with melanoma. The CDR3 loop is CASSIVVGSAGELFF. CDR3 bases: TGTGCCAGTAGTATAGTAGTTGGCAGTGCCGGGGAGCTGTTTTTT.